These 29 T cell receptor beta chains came from one sample sequenced in a study of cytomegalovirus exposure and HLA in healthy donors. The PCR contained 60 Vbeta and 13 Jbeta primers. The protocol was immunoSEQ multiplex PCR, while the TCRdb copy is restricted to in-frame clones and leaves out a portion. The top ten clones hold less than 2% of a sample with 150,000 to 250,000 clones, roughly 78% of them seen once. Material for sequencing was PBMCs. Every receptor here comes from a girl aged 10 to 17 in good health and CMV-seropositive.

The chain links TRBV10-1 to TRBJ1-2, with D uncertain. Trimming shortened V by 5 bases and J by 2 bases, and 9 bases separated the two germline ends. This CDR3 spans 13 amino acids. Per germline, CDR1 WNHNN and CDR2 SYGVQD (reference sequence). This CDR3 reads CASSSGVNYGYTF. DNA for the CDR3: TGCGCCAGCAGTTCCGGGGTCAACTATGGCTACACCTTC.

This chain's CDR3 is CASSLRDQETQYF. CDR3 DNA: TGTGCCAGCAGCTTACGAGATCAAGAGACCCAGTACTTC. The chain uses TRBV7-2 and TRBJ2-5, with D unresolved. The V end lost 2 bases, the J end lost 2 bases, and 6 bases lay between the germline ends. From germline, CDR1 is SGHTA and CDR2 FQGNSA. The CDR3 runs to 13 residues.

Only a few counts were recorded for this clone. The V call is TRBV18, the J call TRBJ1-1; D is ambiguous. Germline assignment: CDR1 KGHSH and CDR2 LQKENI. The CDR3 runs 15 residues. Trimming stripped 4 bases from V and 2 bases from J, with 14 bases between. The CDR3 sequence is CASSLPPSGNTEAFF. The CDR3 DNA reads TGTGCCAGCTCACTCCCCCCCTCAGGAAACACTGAAGCTTTCTTT.

J is TRBJ2-7 and V is TRBV6-6; TRBD1 matches at 10 bases. J was trimmed by 5 bases and V by 5 bases; bases with no gene match: 12. The germline V gene encodes CDR1 MNHNY and CDR2 SVGAGI (reference sequence). The CDR3 runs 16 residues. The CDR3 region is CASSPRPGQGLHEQYF. The CDR3 region has the DNA TGTGCCAGCAGTCCACGCCCGGGACAGGGGCTCCACGAGCAGTACTTC.

The chain has TRBV18 and TRBJ2-3, with TRBD1 matching 9 bases. Per the germline V gene, CDR1 is KGHSH and CDR2 is LQKENI. Trimming removed 6 bases from V and 2 bases from J; junction bases left unmatched: 9. The CDR3 sequence is 16 residues long. CDR3 loop: CASSASGTGNTDTQYF. As DNA, the CDR3 is TGTGCCAGCTCTGCCTCCGGGACAGGGAACACAGATACGCAGTATTTT.

The V and J genes are TRBV6-5 and TRBJ1-2, with a tentative D call TRBD1 (6 bases). The CDR3 is 14 amino acids. Germline loops: CDR1 MNHEY, CDR2 SVGAGI. V lost 6 bases to trimming and J lost 2 bases, with 13 bases between them. CDR3 DNA sequence: TGTGCCAGCAGGGAAACAGGGAGCAACTATGGCTACACCTTC. Its translation is CASRETGSNYGYTF.

This clone was counted between two and nine times. The CDR3 sequence is CASSGTSYTDTQYF. The CDR3 nucleotides are TGTGCCAGCTCCGGGACTAGCTACACAGATACGCAGTATTTT. This chain connects TRBV18 to TRBJ2-3, with 9 bases fitting TRBD2. The CDR3 sequence is 14 residues long. Germline V gene lookup returns CDR1 KGHSH and CDR2 LQKENI. V trimming: 6 bases; J trimming: 2 bases; junction bases outside the gene matches: 3.

This clone appeared a single time. The genes are TRBV5-8 and TRBJ2-5; possible D gene TRBD1, 7 bases. The J call may be in error: the DNA end matches TRBJ2-7 better. Germline CDR1 is SGHTS and CDR2 is YDEGEE. The CDR3 is made up of 14 amino acids. Here the CDR3 reads CASRGLGQSYEQYF. In nucleotides, the CDR3 is TGTGCCAGCCGGGGGCTGGGACAGTCCTACGAGCAGTACTTC.

V and J are TRBV5-4 and TRBJ2-1, with D unclear. From germline, CDR1 is SGHNT and CDR2 YYREEE (reference sequence). The V gene lost 4 bases and the J gene lost 2 bases, with 7 bases spanning the gap. The CDR3 is 13 residues long. This CDR3 reads CASSAPAYNEQFF. CDR3 nucleotide sequence: TGTGCCAGCAGCGCCCCGGCCTACAATGAGCAGTTCTTC.

The rearrangement joins TRBV10-1 to TRBJ2-3, with 9 bases identical to TRBD2. The V segment lost 9 bases and the J segment 9 bases; nucleotides outside the gene matches: 4. This CDR3 region has 11 residues. Germline loops: CDR1 WNHNN, CDR2 SYGVQD (reference sequence). The DNA of the CDR3 is TGCGCCAGGAAAGGACTAGCGACGCAGTATTTT. This encodes CARKGLATQYF.

The chain employs TRBV5-1 and TRBJ1-4; D gene uncertain. This CDR3 contains 14 residues. The V gene's germline CDR1 is SGHRS and CDR2 YFSETQ. The V gene lost 1 base and the J gene lost 3 bases, with 7 bases spanning the gap. The CDR3 nucleotides are TGCGCCAGCAGCTTGTCTACGGCTAATGAAAAACTGTTTTTT. Its protein is CASSLSTANEKLFF.

V gene TRBV2 combines with J gene TRBJ2-5, with D maybe TRBD1 (6 bases). From germline, CDR1 is SNHLY and CDR2 FYNNEI. The CDR3 contains 12 residues. V was shortened by 7 bases and J by 1 base, with 7 bases between the two germline ends. CDR3 protein: CASTRGQETQYF. The CDR3 bases are TGTGCCAGCACCAGGGGCCAAGAGACCCAGTACTTC.

V is TRBV6-5 and J is TRBJ2-5; D is undetermined. The DNA end lines up better with TRBJ2-7; the J call may be wrong. CDR3 length: 12 residues. Germline lookup yields CDR1 MNHEY and CDR2 SVGAGI. The CDR3 is CASSRTNYEQYF. The CDR3 DNA is TGTGCCAGCAGTCGAACGAACTACGAGCAGTACTTC.

On this clone: At the DNA level, this CDR3 is encoded by other sequences in the same sample as well. The chain joins TRBV7-8 to TRBJ1-2; D call uncertain. This CDR3 has 16 amino acids. Germline V gene sequence: CDR1 SGHVS, CDR2 FQNEAQ. With 6 bases removed from V and 0 bases from J, the gap between germline ends came to 17 bases. The CDR3 nucleotides are TGTGCCAGCAGTTTACGTCGGGTCAGAACTAACTATGGCTACACCTTC. Protein product: CASSLRRVRTNYGYTF.

This chain connects TRBV20-1 to TRBJ1-2; weak D call: TRBD1 (6 bases). Germline V gene data show CDR1 as DFQATT and CDR2 as SNEGSKA (reference sequence). This CDR3 region has 11 residues. The V end was cut by 4 bases, the J end by 5 bases, with 8 bases between. As DNA, the CDR3 is TGCAGTGCTACGACAGGATATGGCTACACCTTC. Translation gives CSATTGYGYTF.

The rearrangement joins TRBV4-3 to TRBJ1-4, with 8 bases matching TRBD1. This CDR3 contains 19 residues. Germline trimming cut 0 bases from V and 8 bases from J; bases unmatched to any gene: 17. Germline V CDR1 and CDR2: LGHNA, YSLEER. The CDR3 region is CASSQDSPAQGALSEKLFF. CDR3 nucleotide sequence: TGCGCCAGCAGCCAAGATAGCCCGGCCCAGGGGGCTTTGTCGGAAAAACTGTTTTTT.

J is TRBJ2-7 and V is TRBV27, with D perhaps matching TRBD1 (5 bases). The CDR3 has 13 amino acids. Looked up from germline, CDR1 is MNHEY and CDR2 is SMNVEV (reference sequence). The germline V and J ends were trimmed by 3 bases and 6 bases, with 12 bases remaining between them. The CDR3 DNA is TGTGCCAGCAGTTTCGCAGGGCCTGCCGAGCAGTACTTC. This translates into CASSFAGPAEQYF.

This clone came up once. The chain links TRBV4-2 to TRBJ1-1; 9 positions agree with TRBD1. The CDR3 spans 16 residues. Germline V gives CDR1 LGHNA, CDR2 YNFKEQ. V shed 0 bases and J 1 base; nucleotides not matched to a gene: 3. The CDR3 sequence is CASSQDLGQGNTEAFF. The CDR3 DNA sequence: TGTGCCAGCAGCCAAGACTTGGGACAGGGGAACACTGAAGCTTTCTTT.

The chain links TRBV4-1 to TRBJ2-4; the D gene is possibly TRBD2 (5 bases). V lost 1 base and J lost 0, with 13 bases in between. This CDR3 spans 17 amino acids. Germline V gene lookup returns CDR1 MGHRA and CDR2 YSYEKL. In DNA, the CDR3 is TGCGCCAGCAGCCAAGGGGCCGGGGAGATAGCCAAAAACATTCAGTACTTC. Its protein is CASSQGAGEIAKNIQYF.

This chain uses TRBV27 with TRBJ2-5; 8 bases match TRBD1. With V trimmed by 5 bases and J by 0 bases, 8 bases remained unmatched. The CDR3 sequence is 16 residues long. In germline, CDR1 is MNHEY, CDR2 SMNVEV (reference sequence). In nucleotides, the CDR3 is TGTGCCAGCAGTCCAAGGACAGGGCGGTACCAAGAGACCCAGTACTTC. Protein: CASSPRTGRYQETQYF.

The chain joins TRBV5-4 to TRBJ2-1; 10 bases agree with TRBD2. V shed 4 bases, J shed 4 bases, and the junction held 5 bases outside the gene matches. This CDR3 has 15 residues. The germline V gene has CDR1 SGHNT and CDR2 YYREEE (reference sequence). The CDR3 DNA follows: TGTGCCAGCAGCCGAAGCGGGGGGGCATACAATGAGCAGTTCTTC. As protein: CASSRSGGAYNEQFF. The full variable domain, with the rest looked up from reference TRBV5-4 and TRBJ2-1, is ETGVTQSPTHLIKTRGQQVTLRCSSQSGHNTVSWYQQALGQGPQFIFQYYREEENGRGNFPPRFSGLQFPNYSSELNVNALELDDSALYLCASSRSGGAYNEQFFGPGTRLTVL.

This clone has just a few counts. The rearrangement uses TRBV11-2 and TRBJ1-6; 7 bases match TRBD1. With V trimmed by 5 bases and J by 3 bases, 4 bases remained unmatched. The length of the CDR3 is 15 residues. Germline CDR1 is SGHAT and CDR2 is FQNNGV. The CDR3 nucleotides are TGTGCCAGCAGCGAAGACAGGGACTATAATTCACCCCTCCACTTT. Translation: CASSEDRDYNSPLHF.

This clone appeared a single time. This chain's CDR3 is CASSLYGGERTEAFF. As DNA, the CDR3 is TGTGCCAGCAGCTTATATGGCGGGGAGAGGACTGAAGCTTTCTTT. J is TRBJ1-1 and V is TRBV7-2; unclear D gene. Looked up from germline, CDR1 is SGHTA and CDR2 is FQGNSA. V lost 2 bases to trimming and J lost 5 bases, with 15 bases between them. The CDR3 runs 15 residues.

Here the CDR3 reads CASSHPTGGSYEQYF. In DNA, the CDR3 is TGCGCCAGCAGCCACCCGACAGGGGGCTCCTACGAGCAGTACTTC. The chain uses TRBV4-1 and TRBJ2-7; TRBD1 aligns across 9 bases. The junction had 3 bases not matched to a gene; V was cut back by 3 bases and J by 0 bases. CDR3 size: 15 residues. Germline loops: CDR1 MGHRA, CDR2 YSYEKL.

The V gene is TRBV11-3, the J gene TRBJ1-1, with D unresolved. The CDR3 is made up of 13 amino acids. Looked up from germline, CDR1 is SGHNT and CDR2 is YENEEA. V was clipped by 5 bases and J by 2 bases, with 9 bases between them. The chain's CDR3 is CASSQEPNTEAFF. CDR3 nucleotide sequence: TGTGCCAGCAGCCAGGAACCAAACACTGAAGCTTTCTTT.

CDR3 coding DNA: TGTGCCAGCAGCGTAGAAGGGACAGGGTACACAGATACGCAGTATTTT. Amino acids: CASSVEGTGYTDTQYF. The chain carries TRBV9 and TRBJ2-3; 9 nucleotides agree with TRBD1. After removal of 0 bases from V and 2 bases from J, the junction contained 4 bases not matched to a gene. This CDR3 has 16 residues. The germline V gene has CDR1 SGDLS and CDR2 YYNGEE.

The gene calls are TRBV4-1 and TRBJ1-6, with D possibly being TRBD1 (6 bases). Germline assignment: CDR1 MGHRA and CDR2 YSYEKL. Trimming pared 4 bases from V and 7 bases from J, leaving 14 bases between. The CDR3 is 15 amino acids. CDR3 in DNA: TGCGCCAGCAGCCCCCTCAGGGGCGGAAATTCACCCCTCCACTTT. Translated: CASSPLRGGNSPLHF.

The CDR3 DNA reads as TGTGCCAGCAGTTACACAGGGTGGGAGACCCAGTACTTC. Its translation: CASSYTGWETQYF. The gene calls are TRBV6-5 and TRBJ2-5, with TRBD1 as a possible D gene (6 bases). The CDR3 totals 13 residues. Per germline, CDR1 MNHEY and CDR2 SVGAGI. V was trimmed by 2 bases and J by 5 bases, leaving 9 bases between them.

This rearrangement joins TRBV27 to TRBJ2-7, with 8 positions matching TRBD1. V was pared by 4 bases and J by 6 bases, with 11 bases of the junction left unmatched. The CDR3 consists of 15 residues. CDR1 MNHEY and CDR2 SMNVEV come from the germline V gene (reference sequence). The CDR3 region is CASSSHDRGWGEQYF. Here the CDR3 DNA reads TGTGCCAGCAGTTCCCACGACAGGGGATGGGGCGAGCAGTACTTC.